The 5 T cell receptor beta chains listed next were all sequenced from one sample in a study of glioma-infiltrating T cells. Amplification of TCR alpha and beta CDR3 regions from RNA used iRepertoire nested multiplex PCR. TCRdb reprocessed the multiplex PCR reads via MiXCR and lists one record per CDR3 protein. The data show roughly 490 distinct CDR3 sequences, around 52% seen once. Input material: glioma tissue, nonneoplastic brain tissue, or PBMCs (not recorded which). Source of these receptors: a human donor with low-grade glioma or glioblastoma, undergoing nonglioma brain surgery, or in good health (not recorded which).

The chain combines TRBV6-2 or TRBV6-3 with TRBJ2-3; D gene unclear. This CDR3 comprises 15 residues. Germline V lookup: CDR1 MNHEY, CDR2 SVGEGT. The CDR3 loop reads CGSEFRSARTDTQYF. CDR3 DNA: TGTGGCAGTGAATTTCGGAGCGCGCGCACAGATACGCAGTATTTT.

Worth noting for this clonotype: A junction boundary mismatches the germline segment, possibly from a read error. The V gene is TRBV15, the J gene TRBJ1-3; D not certain. The CDR3 is made up of 16 amino acids. Germline CDR1 reads LNHNV; CDR2 reads YYDKDF (reference sequence). The CDR3 DNA reads TGTGCCACCAGCAGGAGAAAGATCCTCTCTGGATACACCATATATTTT. This gives the protein CATSRRKILSGYTIYF. Complete variable domain (other parts from reference TRBV15 and TRBJ1-3): DAMVIQNPRYQVTQFGKPVTLSCSQTLNHNVMYWYQQKSSQAPKLLFHYYDKDFNNEADTPDNFQSRRPNTSFCFLDIRSPGLGDTAMYLCATSRRKILSGYTIYFGEGSWLTVV.

On this clonotype: One end of the junction is discordant with germline, which a read error may explain. The chain is built from TRBV20-1 and TRBJ1-1; D perhaps matches TRBD1 (5 bases). Germline assignment: CDR1 DFQATT and CDR2 SNEGSKA (reference sequence). The CDR3 extends over 12 amino acids. CDR3 loop: CSARGGRNEDFF. Here the CDR3 DNA reads TGCAGTGCTCGTGGGGGGAGGAATGAAGATTTCTTT.

In its sample, this clonotype ranks as hyperexpanded (1% or more). The gene calls are TRBV20-1 and TRBJ1-2; D call uncertain. The length of the CDR3 is 12 residues. V was pared by 4 bases and J by 8 bases, with 14 bases between. Germline loops: CDR1 DFQATT, CDR2 SNEGSKA (reference sequence). Here the CDR3 reads CSATRGSEGYTF. CDR3 DNA: TGCAGTGCTACCCGGGGATCTGAGGGCTACACCTTC.

This clonotype is deemed large. The chain joins TRBV5-1 to TRBJ1-3, with D hard to call. V gave up 0 bases and J gave up 0 bases, with 10 bases separating them. The CDR3 length is 16 residues. The V gene's germline CDR1 is SGHRS and CDR2 YFSETQ. For the CDR3, the DNA is TGCGCCAGCAGCTTGGACGGACCGCACTCTGGAAACACCATATATTTT. It translates to CASSLDGPHSGNTIYF.